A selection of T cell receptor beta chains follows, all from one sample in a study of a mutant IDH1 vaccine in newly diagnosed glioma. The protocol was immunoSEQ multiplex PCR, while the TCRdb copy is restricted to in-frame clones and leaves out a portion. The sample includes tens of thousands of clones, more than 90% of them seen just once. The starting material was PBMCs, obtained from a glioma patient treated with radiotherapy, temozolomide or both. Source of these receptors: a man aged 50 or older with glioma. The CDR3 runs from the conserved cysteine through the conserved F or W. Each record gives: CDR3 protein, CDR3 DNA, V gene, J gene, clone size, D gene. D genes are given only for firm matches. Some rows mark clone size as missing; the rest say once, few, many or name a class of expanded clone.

CDR3 protein: CASRLKLGGANVLTF
CDR3 DNA: TGTGCCAGCAGACTAAAACTCGGTGGGGCCAACGTCCTGACTTTC
V gene: TRBV6-1
J gene: TRBJ2-6
clone size: NA
D gene: NA

CDR3 protein: CASSQGGSTDTQYF
CDR3 DNA: TGTGCCAGCAGCCAAGGCGGAAGCACAGATACGCAGTATTTT
V gene: TRBV4-2
J gene: TRBJ2-3
clone size: NA
D gene: NA

CDR3 protein: CASSWGGGNTGELFF
CDR3 DNA: TGTGCCAGCAGCTGGGGTGGGGGGAACACCGGGGAGCTGTTTTTT
V gene: TRBV5-4
J gene: TRBJ2-2
clone size: NA
D gene: NA

CDR3 protein: CASTLGYGYTF
CDR3 DNA: TGTGCCAGCACGCTGGGCTATGGCTACACCTTC
V gene: TRBV28
J gene: TRBJ1-2
clone size: NA
D gene: NA

CDR3 protein: CASSEADRGSEAFF
CDR3 DNA: TGTGCCAGCAGTGAAGCGGACAGGGGGAGTGAAGCTTTCTTT
V gene: TRBV2
J gene: TRBJ1-1
clone size: NA
D gene: TRBD1

CDR3 protein: CASSQGQGPSYEQYF
CDR3 DNA: TGTGCCAGCAGCCAAGGGCAGGGACCCTCCTACGAGCAGTACTTC
V gene: TRBV14
J gene: TRBJ2-7
clone size: once
D gene: NA

CDR3 protein: CASSPDRVGVTEAFF
CDR3 DNA: TGTGCCAGCAGCCCGGACAGGGTTGGAGTCACTGAAGCTTTCTTT
V gene: TRBV7-2
J gene: TRBJ1-1
clone size: NA
D gene: TRBD1

CDR3 protein: CASRDGPYEQYF
CDR3 DNA: TGCGCCAGCAGGGACGGCCCCTACGAGCAGTACTTC
V gene: TRBV10-2
J gene: TRBJ2-7
clone size: once
D gene: NA

CDR3 protein: CASSEWSQGDGYTF
CDR3 DNA: TGTGCCAGCAGTGAATGGTCCCAGGGAGATGGCTACACCTTC
V gene: TRBV25-1
J gene: TRBJ1-2
clone size: once
D gene: NA

CDR3 protein: CAWSVTVRNYGYTF
CDR3 DNA: TGTGCCTGGAGTGTAACGGTTCGAAACTATGGCTACACCTTC
V gene: TRBV30
J gene: TRBJ1-2
clone size: NA
D gene: NA

CDR3 protein: CASSLTLGGTNEKLFF
CDR3 DNA: TGTGCCAGCTCACTTACATTGGGAGGAACTAATGAAAAACTGTTTTTT
V gene: TRBV18
J gene: TRBJ1-4
clone size: NA
D gene: NA

CDR3 protein: CASSLVQGRLYNEQFF
CDR3 DNA: TGTGCCAGCAGCTTAGTTCAAGGCAGATTATACAATGAGCAGTTCTTC
V gene: TRBV11-2
J gene: TRBJ2-1
clone size: once
D gene: NA

CDR3 protein: CASSEGHNLRYGYTF
CDR3 DNA: TGTGCCAGCAGCGAAGGCCACAACTTACGCTATGGCTACACCTTC
V gene: TRBV9
J gene: TRBJ1-2
clone size: NA
D gene: NA

CDR3 protein: CASSAGGGRSTDTQYF
CDR3 DNA: TGTGCCAGCAGCGCAGGGGGCGGGAGGAGCACAGATACGCAGTATTTT
V gene: TRBV9
J gene: TRBJ2-3
clone size: once
D gene: NA

CDR3 protein: CSVDIRGFGSYEQYF
CDR3 DNA: TGCAGCGTAGATATCAGGGGGTTTGGGTCCTACGAGCAGTACTTC
V gene: TRBV29-1
J gene: TRBJ2-7
clone size: NA
D gene: TRBD1

CDR3 protein: CASSFAPRETQYF
CDR3 DNA: TGTGCCAGCAGTTTCGCCCCACGGGAGACCCAGTACTTC
V gene: TRBV6-5
J gene: TRBJ2-5
clone size: NA
D gene: NA

CDR3 protein: CASSRTGETYEQYF
CDR3 DNA: TGTGCCAGCAGCCGGACAGGGGAAACCTACGAGCAGTACTTC
V gene: TRBV14
J gene: TRBJ2-7
clone size: NA
D gene: TRBD1

CDR3 protein: CASSPKVQGGGNTIYF
CDR3 DNA: TGTGCCAGCAGCCCGAAGGTTCAGGGAGGAGGAAACACCATATATTTT
V gene: TRBV9
J gene: TRBJ1-3
clone size: NA
D gene: NA

CDR3 protein: CASSIALGALGTEAFF
CDR3 DNA: TGTGCCAGTAGTATTGCCCTGGGAGCCCTGGGCACTGAAGCTTTCTTT
V gene: TRBV19
J gene: TRBJ1-1
clone size: NA
D gene: NA

CDR3 protein: CATRQGGYGYTF
CDR3 DNA: TGTGCCACCCGACAGGGAGGCTATGGCTACACCTTC
V gene: TRBV19
J gene: TRBJ1-2
clone size: NA
D gene: TRBD1

CDR3 protein: CAWSPASIYNEQFF
CDR3 DNA: TGTGCCTGGAGTCCCGCCTCCATCTACAATGAGCAGTTCTTC
V gene: TRBV30
J gene: TRBJ2-1
clone size: NA
D gene: NA

CDR3 protein: CASSPRTKATEQYF
CDR3 DNA: TGTGCCAGCAGCCCGCGCACCAAAGCTACCGAGCAGTACTTC
V gene: TRBV11-3
J gene: TRBJ2-7
clone size: NA
D gene: NA

CDR3 protein: CAWSVLDRVGEQYF
CDR3 DNA: TGTGCCTGGAGTGTACTGGACAGGGTTGGTGAGCAGTACTTC
V gene: TRBV30
J gene: TRBJ2-7
clone size: NA
D gene: TRBD1

CDR3 protein: CASSEFGGMSQPQHF
CDR3 DNA: TGTGCCAGCAGTGAATTCGGGGGGATGAGTCAGCCCCAGCATTTT
V gene: TRBV2
J gene: TRBJ1-5
clone size: once
D gene: NA

CDR3 protein: CASSPTGTGGAEAFF
CDR3 DNA: TGTGCCAGTAGTCCGACCGGGACAGGGGGCGCTGAAGCTTTCTTT
V gene: TRBV19
J gene: TRBJ1-1
clone size: NA
D gene: TRBD1

CDR3 protein: CASSRTGQGNTGELFF
CDR3 DNA: TGTGCCAGCAGCCGAACGGGACAGGGCAACACCGGGGAGCTGTTTTTT
V gene: TRBV28
J gene: TRBJ2-2
clone size: NA
D gene: TRBD1

CDR3 protein: CASTGWGGTNYGYTF
CDR3 DNA: TGTGCCAGCACAGGCTGGGGGGGAACTAACTATGGCTACACCTTC
V gene: TRBV9
J gene: TRBJ1-2
clone size: NA
D gene: NA

CDR3 protein: CASSLSVPPLGDTQYF
CDR3 DNA: TGCGCCAGCAGCTTGTCAGTACCCCCCCTAGGAGATACGCAGTATTTT
V gene: TRBV5-1
J gene: TRBJ2-3
clone size: NA
D gene: NA

CDR3 protein: CASATGSGANVLTF
CDR3 DNA: TGTGCCAGCGCCACGGGCTCTGGGGCCAACGTCCTGACTTTC
V gene: TRBV7-3
J gene: TRBJ2-6
clone size: NA
D gene: NA

CDR3 protein: CASNPPGLAGDEQYF
CDR3 DNA: TGTGCCAGCAACCCACCGGGACTAGCGGGAGACGAGCAGTACTTC
V gene: TRBV28
J gene: TRBJ2-7
clone size: NA
D gene: TRBD2

CDR3 protein: CAIGTSGGPGTDTQYF
CDR3 DNA: TGTGCCATCGGGACTAGCGGGGGGCCCGGCACAGATACGCAGTATTTT
V gene: TRBV10-3
J gene: TRBJ2-3
clone size: NA
D gene: TRBD2

CDR3 protein: CASSESGHGAGGSVEQFF
CDR3 DNA: TGCGCCAGCAGTGAGTCGGGGCACGGAGCGGGAGGGTCCGTTGAGCAGTTCTTC
V gene: TRBV10-2
J gene: TRBJ2-1
clone size: NA
D gene: TRBD2

CDR3 protein: CASGAGTANTGELFF
CDR3 DNA: TGTGCCAGTGGGGCCGGGACAGCGAACACCGGGGAGCTGTTTTTT
V gene: TRBV19
J gene: TRBJ2-2
clone size: NA
D gene: TRBD1

CDR3 protein: CASSQGTSGAYEQYF
CDR3 DNA: TGCGCCAGCAGTCAGGGGACTAGCGGTGCCTACGAGCAGTACTTC
V gene: TRBV4-3
J gene: TRBJ2-7
clone size: NA
D gene: TRBD2

CDR3 protein: CAWSVHTAGNTIYF
CDR3 DNA: TGTGCCTGGAGTGTGCACACCGCTGGAAACACCATATATTTT
V gene: TRBV30
J gene: TRBJ1-3
clone size: few
D gene: NA

CDR3 protein: CASDVVGGSEKLFF
CDR3 DNA: TGTGCCAGCGACGTGGTGGGAGGGAGCGAAAAACTGTTTTTT
V gene: TRBV2
J gene: TRBJ1-4
clone size: NA
D gene: NA

CDR3 protein: CSQGPDTQYF
CDR3 DNA: TGCAGCCAGGGTCCAGATACGCAGTATTTT
V gene: TRBV29-1
J gene: TRBJ2-3
clone size: NA
D gene: NA

CDR3 protein: CASSVWTGSNQPQHF
CDR3 DNA: TGTGCCAGCAGTGTCTGGACAGGGTCGAATCAGCCCCAGCATTTT
V gene: TRBV2
J gene: TRBJ1-5
clone size: once
D gene: TRBD1

CDR3 protein: CASTRDTNYGYTF
CDR3 DNA: TGTGCCAGCACCCGGGACACCAACTATGGCTACACCTTC
V gene: TRBV25-1
J gene: TRBJ1-2
clone size: once
D gene: NA